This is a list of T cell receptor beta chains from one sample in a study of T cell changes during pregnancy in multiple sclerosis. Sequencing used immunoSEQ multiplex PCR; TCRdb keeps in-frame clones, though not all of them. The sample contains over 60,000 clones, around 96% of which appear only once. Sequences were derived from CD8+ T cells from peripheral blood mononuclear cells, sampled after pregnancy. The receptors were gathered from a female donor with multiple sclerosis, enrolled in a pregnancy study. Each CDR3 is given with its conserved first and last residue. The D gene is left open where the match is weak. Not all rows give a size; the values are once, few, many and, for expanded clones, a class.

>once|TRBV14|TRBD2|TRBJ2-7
TGTGCCAGCAGCCAAGATTCAGCGGGGGGATACGAGCAGTACTTC
CASSQDSAGGYEQYF
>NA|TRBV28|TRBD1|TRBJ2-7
TGTGCCAGCGGGAGGACAGGGATTCTCTACGAGCAGTACTTC
CASGRTGILYEQYF
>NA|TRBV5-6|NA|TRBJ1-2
TGTGCCAGCAGCTTGAGATCAGGCTCTAACTATGGCTACACCTTC
CASSLRSGSNYGYTF
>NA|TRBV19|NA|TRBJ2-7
TGTGCCAGTAGCGACCTACGAGGTTTCCACGAGCAGTACTTC
CASSDLRGFHEQYF
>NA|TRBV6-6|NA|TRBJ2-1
TGTGCCAGCAGCTCCACAGGGTATGAGCAGTTCTTC
CASSSTGYEQFF
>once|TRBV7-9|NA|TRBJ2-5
TGTGCCAGCAGCTTAGGGGCCCTTCGGTACTTC
CASSLGALRYF
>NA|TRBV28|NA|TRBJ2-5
TGTGCCAGCAGTTTGGGGGGTGGAGAGACCCAGTACTTC
CASSLGGGETQYF
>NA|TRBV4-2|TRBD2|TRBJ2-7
TGTGCCAGCAGCCCCCGACTAGCGGGAAACTACGAGCAGTACTTC
CASSPRLAGNYEQYF
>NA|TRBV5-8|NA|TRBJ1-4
TGTGCCAGCAGCCCAGACGGGGTTTTT
CASSPDGVF
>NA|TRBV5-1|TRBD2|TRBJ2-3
TGCGCCAGCGCCCGAGAAGCGGGAGCCACAGATACGCAGTATTTT
CASAREAGATDTQYF
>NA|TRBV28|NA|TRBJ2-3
TGTGCCAGCAAACCAATACGGGGTACAGATACGCAGTATTTT
CASKPIRGTDTQYF
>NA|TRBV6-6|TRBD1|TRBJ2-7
TGTGCCAGCAGTCTCGGACGACAGGGGAGCGAGCAGTACTTC
CASSLGRQGSEQYF
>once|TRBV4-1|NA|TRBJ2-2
TGCGCCAGCAGCCAAGAGGGCCCCGGGACTTCGAACACCGGGGAGCTGTTTTTT
CASSQEGPGTSNTGELFF
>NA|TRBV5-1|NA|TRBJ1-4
TGCGCCAGCGCCTATCAGGGAGGCGAAAAACTGTTTTTT
CASAYQGGEKLFF
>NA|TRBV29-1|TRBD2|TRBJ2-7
TGCAGCGTGGGGGGGACTAGCGCCGGCGAGCAGTACTTC
CSVGGTSAGEQYF
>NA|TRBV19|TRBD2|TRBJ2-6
TGTGCCAGTAGCACACCCGGAGCGGGAGGGGGGGCCAACGTCCTGACTTTC
CASSTPGAGGGANVLTF
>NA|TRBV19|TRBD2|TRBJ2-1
TGTGCCAGTCAGTCCGGGACTAGAGGCCTCAATGAGCAGTTCTTC
CASQSGTRGLNEQFF
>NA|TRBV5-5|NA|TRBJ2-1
TGTGCCAGCAGCCATCTAGCGAGCTCCTACAATGAGCAGTTCTTC
CASSHLASSYNEQFF
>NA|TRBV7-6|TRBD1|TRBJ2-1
TGTGCCAGCAGCTTAGAGGGACAGGGGGGGAATGAGCAGTTCTTC
CASSLEGQGGNEQFF
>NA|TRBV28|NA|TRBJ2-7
TGTGCCAGCGCGGAGAGAAGGTTTAGGTATAATGGGGGGTACGAGCAGTACTTC
CASAERRFRYNGGYEQYF
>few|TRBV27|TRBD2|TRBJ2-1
TGTGCCAGCAGGATCGCTAGCGGGAGGGGTTACAATGAGCAGTTCTTC
CASRIASGRGYNEQFF
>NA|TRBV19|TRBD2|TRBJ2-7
TGTGCCAGCCGAGGGCTAGCGGGGCCTTCCTACGAGCAGTACTTC
CASRGLAGPSYEQYF
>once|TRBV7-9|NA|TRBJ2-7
TGTGCCAGCAGCTTGGTCCAGGGATACGGGGAGCAGTACTTC
CASSLVQGYGEQYF
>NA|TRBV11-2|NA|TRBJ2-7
TGTGCCAGCAGCTCCCGGGACTTTCGGCAGTACTTC
CASSSRDFRQYF
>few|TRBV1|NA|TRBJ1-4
TGCACCAGGGGGACATCCCGACAGGCCCTTAATGAAAAACTGTTTTTT
CTRGTSRQALNEKLFF
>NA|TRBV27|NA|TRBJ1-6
TGTGCCAGCAGTTTAAGTGGGGCTTCACCCCTCCACTTT
CASSLSGASPLHF
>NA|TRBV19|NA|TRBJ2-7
TGTGCCAGTAGTATGGCTAGCGTATCCTACGAGCAGTACTTC
CASSMASVSYEQYF
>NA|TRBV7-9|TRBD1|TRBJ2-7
TGTGCCAGCAGCACGGGACAGGGGGCTCTCTACGAGCAGTACTTC
CASSTGQGALYEQYF
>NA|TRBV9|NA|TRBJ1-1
TGTGCCAGCAGCCCACGTCTAGGGGGAACTGAAGCTTTCTTT
CASSPRLGGTEAFF
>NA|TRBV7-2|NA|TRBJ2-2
TGTGCCAGCAGCTTAGGCGTGGTATTCTACGGGGAGCTGTTTTTT
CASSLGVVFYGELFF
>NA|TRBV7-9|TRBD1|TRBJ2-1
TGTGCCAGCAGCTTGGTTGAGGGGGCGGACAATGAGCAGTTCTTC
CASSLVEGADNEQFF
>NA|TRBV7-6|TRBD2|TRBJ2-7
TGTGCCAGCAGCTTAGAGATTGGAGCTAGCGGGAGGGCGGGGTTCGGGCAGTACTTC
CASSLEIGASGRAGFGQYF
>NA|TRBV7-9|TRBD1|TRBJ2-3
TGTGCCAGCAGCTCAGGGACAGGGACAGATACGCAGTATTTT
CASSSGTGTDTQYF
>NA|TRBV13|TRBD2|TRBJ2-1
TGTGCCAGCAGCATTAGCGGGAGCTCCTACAATGAGCAGTTCTTC
CASSISGSSYNEQFF
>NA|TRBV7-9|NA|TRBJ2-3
TGTGCCAGCAGGTCCCGTCAGGATACGCAGTATTTT
CASRSRQDTQYF
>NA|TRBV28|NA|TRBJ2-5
TGTGCCAGCAGTCCGACTAGATTAGAGACCCAGTACTTC
CASSPTRLETQYF
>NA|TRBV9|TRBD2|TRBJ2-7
TGTGCCAGCAGCGAGGGACTATCTGGGGAGCAGTACTTC
CASSEGLSGEQYF
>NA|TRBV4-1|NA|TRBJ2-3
TGCGCCAGCAGAGAGGGCGATACGCAGTATTTT
CASREGDTQYF
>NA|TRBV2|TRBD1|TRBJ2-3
TGTGCCAGCAGGGGGACAGTCGCTTACACAGATACGCAGTATTTT
CASRGTVAYTDTQYF
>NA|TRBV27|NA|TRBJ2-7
TGTGCCAGCAAGCCTCAGCCGGCGGGAACCTACGAGCAGTACTTC
CASKPQPAGTYEQYF
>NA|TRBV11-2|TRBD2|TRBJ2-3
TGTGCCAGCAGCCCATGGACTAGCGGGAGAGGGGCAGATACGCAGTATTTT
CASSPWTSGRGADTQYF
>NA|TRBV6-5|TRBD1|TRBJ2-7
TGTGCCAGCAGTCTTGGACAGGGGACACACGAGCAGTACTTC
CASSLGQGTHEQYF
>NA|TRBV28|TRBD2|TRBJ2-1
TGTGCCAGCAGGCTTAGCGGGAGCTCCTACAATGAGCAGTTCTTC
CASRLSGSSYNEQFF
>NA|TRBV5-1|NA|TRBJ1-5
TGCGCCTCCTTAATTGTCCGGGACATCAAGGGGCGGCAGCCCCAGCATTTT
CASLIVRDIKGRQPQHF
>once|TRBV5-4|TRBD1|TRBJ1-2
TGTGCCAGCAGGTTGCGCGACAGGGGAGGTGGCTACACCTTC
CASRLRDRGGGYTF
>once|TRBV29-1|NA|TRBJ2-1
TGCAGCCTTGAACTAGCAGGCGCTGAGCAGTTCTTC
CSLELAGAEQFF
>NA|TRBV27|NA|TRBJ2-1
TGTGCCAGCAGTCCCCCCTCCCTCAATGAGCAGTTCTTC
CASSPPSLNEQFF
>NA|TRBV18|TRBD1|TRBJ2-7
TGTGCCAGCTCACCACCGGGGTTTCGGGACGACCTGGCAGGGGGCCGCTACGAGCAGTACTTC
CASSPPGFRDDLAGGRYEQYF
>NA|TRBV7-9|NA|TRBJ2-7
TGTGCCAGCAGCTGGGACATGGACGAGCAGTACTTC
CASSWDMDEQYF